This is a list of T cell receptor beta chains from one sample in a study of T-cell memory formation after mild COVID-19. TCRdb called the 5' RACE reads again in MiXCR, with one record for every CDR3 protein. Of roughly 150,000 distinct CDR3 sequences in the sample, around 15% were seen once. Sequenced sample: PBMCs or a T cell subset sorted from them (not recorded which). Receptors were obtained from an adult woman who had mild COVID-19 (a few samples of this study predate the infection). Cell type and time point are not known. Each CDR3 is given with its conserved first and last residue. The D gene is left open where the match is weak.

D gene: TRBD2
V gene: TRBV6-2/TRBV6-3
CDR3 length: 17
J gene: TRBJ2-1
CDR3 protein: CASSYGLADISYNEQFF

D gene: TRBD1
V gene: TRBV29-1
CDR3 length: 16
J gene: TRBJ1-2
CDR3 protein: CSVPAGTGPSNYGYTF

D gene: TRBD2
V gene: TRBV4-2
CDR3 length: 15
J gene: TRBJ2-5
CDR3 protein: CASSQGLAGQETQYF

D gene: .
V gene: TRBV2
CDR3 length: 15
J gene: TRBJ1-1
CDR3 protein: CASSDRQVPSTEAFF

D gene: TRBD1
V gene: TRBV20-1
CDR3 length: 15
J gene: TRBJ2-3
CDR3 protein: CSAATGGRSTDTQYF

D gene: TRBD1
V gene: TRBV15
CDR3 length: 14
J gene: TRBJ2-3
CDR3 protein: CATSFDRVTDTQYF

D gene: .
V gene: TRBV11-3
CDR3 length: 16
J gene: TRBJ2-1
CDR3 protein: CASSLGTGGTYNEQFF

D gene: .
V gene: TRBV4-1
CDR3 length: 13
J gene: TRBJ2-5
CDR3 protein: CASSQELVGAQYF

D gene: .
V gene: TRBV5-1
CDR3 length: 16
J gene: TRBJ2-7
CDR3 protein: CASSLVVAWDKYEQYF

D gene: .
V gene: TRBV5-1
CDR3 length: 14
J gene: TRBJ2-3
CDR3 protein: CASSLDGAADTQYF

D gene: .
V gene: TRBV7-9
CDR3 length: 17
J gene: TRBJ2-2
CDR3 protein: CASSPPLGGVITGELFF

D gene: TRBD2
V gene: TRBV24-1
CDR3 length: 15
J gene: TRBJ2-1
CDR3 protein: CATSLGLAGGDEQFF

D gene: .
V gene: TRBV7-9
CDR3 length: 12
J gene: TRBJ2-5
CDR3 protein: CASSFEGETQYF

D gene: TRBD2
V gene: TRBV12-3/TRBV12-4
CDR3 length: 18
J gene: TRBJ2-1
CDR3 protein: CASSPGREGGRLGNEQFF

D gene: .
V gene: TRBV24-1
CDR3 length: 15
J gene: TRBJ2-7
CDR3 protein: CATSDRGGTSYEQYF

D gene: .
V gene: TRBV13
CDR3 length: 14
J gene: TRBJ1-2
CDR3 protein: CASSLGYGNYGYTF

D gene: .
V gene: TRBV9
CDR3 length: 13
J gene: TRBJ1-2
CDR3 protein: CASSLQLDYGYTF

D gene: .
V gene: TRBV12-3/TRBV12-4
CDR3 length: 14
J gene: TRBJ1-1
CDR3 protein: CASSLAGASAEAFF

D gene: TRBD1
V gene: TRBV27
CDR3 length: 16
J gene: TRBJ2-7
CDR3 protein: CASSGRQGQGVGEQYF

D gene: TRBD1
V gene: TRBV24-1
CDR3 length: 17
J gene: TRBJ2-4
CDR3 protein: CATSDSQGVGSKNIQYF

D gene: TRBD2
V gene: TRBV5-1
CDR3 length: 16
J gene: TRBJ2-1
CDR3 protein: CASSPGLAGVGNEQFF

D gene: TRBD2
V gene: TRBV15
CDR3 length: 14
J gene: TRBJ2-3
CDR3 protein: CATSRDRVAGAQYF

D gene: .
V gene: TRBV12-3/TRBV12-4
CDR3 length: 19
J gene: TRBJ2-1
CDR3 protein: CASSLGPGTPQSSYNEQFF

D gene: TRBD2
V gene: TRBV5-6
CDR3 length: 16
J gene: TRBJ2-7
CDR3 protein: CASSLWTSGNHYEQYF

D gene: .
V gene: TRBV7-9
CDR3 length: 17
J gene: TRBJ2-7
CDR3 protein: CASSQWPPFREIYEQYF

D gene: .
V gene: TRBV24-1
CDR3 length: 13
J gene: TRBJ2-1
CDR3 protein: CATGSSSYNEQFF

D gene: .
V gene: TRBV2
CDR3 length: 12
J gene: TRBJ2-5
CDR3 protein: CASTWYQETQYF

D gene: .
V gene: TRBV12-3/TRBV12-4
CDR3 length: 14
J gene: TRBJ1-4
CDR3 protein: CASSLSGGNEKLFF

D gene: .
V gene: TRBV5-1
CDR3 length: 14
J gene: TRBJ1-6
CDR3 protein: CASSLQGRVSPLHF

D gene: TRBD2
V gene: TRBV12-3/TRBV12-4
CDR3 length: 17
J gene: TRBJ2-5
CDR3 protein: CASSFARLAGGQETQYF

D gene: .
V gene: TRBV5-5
CDR3 length: 16
J gene: TRBJ2-2
CDR3 protein: CASSLRQGITTGELFF